This T cell receptor beta chain derives from a study of T cells in Graves' hyperthyroidism and ophthalmopathy. Germline V gives CDR1 SGHNT, CDR2 YYREEE (reference sequence). This CDR3 is 13 amino acids long. Trimming took off 4 bases at V and 1 base at J, with 9 bases between the two ends. Amplification of TCR beta CDR3 regions was performed using RNA transcripts as template. First-round RT-PCR of the TCR CDR3 relied on the HTBI primer set. From the multiplex PCR reads, TCRdb called clonotypes with MiXCR, one entry per CDR3 protein. The table lists 490,000 or so distinct CDR3 sequences, about 20% of them singletons.

Input material: blood. The V call is TRBV5-4, the J call TRBJ2-7; D not certain. The source of this sequence is a woman aged 70-85 years with Graves' ophthalmopathy. The CDR3 loop reads CASSTARSYEQYF. In nucleotides, the CDR3 is TGTGCCAGCAGCACAGCGAGGTCCTACGAGCAGTACTTC.